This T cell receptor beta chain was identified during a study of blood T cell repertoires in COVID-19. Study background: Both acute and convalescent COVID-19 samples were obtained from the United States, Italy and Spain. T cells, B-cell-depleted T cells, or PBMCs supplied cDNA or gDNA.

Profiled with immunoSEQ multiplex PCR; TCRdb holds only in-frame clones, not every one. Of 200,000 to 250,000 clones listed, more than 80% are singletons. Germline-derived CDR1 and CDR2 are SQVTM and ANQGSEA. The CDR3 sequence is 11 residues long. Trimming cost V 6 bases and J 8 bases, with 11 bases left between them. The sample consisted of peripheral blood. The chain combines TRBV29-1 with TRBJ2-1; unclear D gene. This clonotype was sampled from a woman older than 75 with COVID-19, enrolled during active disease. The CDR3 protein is CSVRPYDEQFF. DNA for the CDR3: TGCAGCGTCCGCCCCTATGATGAGCAGTTCTTC.